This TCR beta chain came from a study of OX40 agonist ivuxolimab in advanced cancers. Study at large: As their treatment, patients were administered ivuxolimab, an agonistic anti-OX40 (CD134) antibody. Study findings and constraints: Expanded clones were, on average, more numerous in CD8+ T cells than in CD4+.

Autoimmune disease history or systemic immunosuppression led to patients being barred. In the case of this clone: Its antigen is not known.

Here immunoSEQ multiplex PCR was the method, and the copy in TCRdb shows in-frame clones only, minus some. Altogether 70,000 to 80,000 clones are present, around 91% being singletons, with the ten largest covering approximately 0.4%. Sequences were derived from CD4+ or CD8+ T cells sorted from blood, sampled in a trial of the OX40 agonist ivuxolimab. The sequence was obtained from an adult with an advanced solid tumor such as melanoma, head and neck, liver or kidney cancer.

The CDR3 spells CASSPGLAGPQETQYF. In DNA form, the CDR3 reads TGCGCCAGCAGCCCGGGACTAGCGGGACCTCAAGAGACCCAGTACTTC. This rearrangement joins TRBV5-1 to TRBJ2-5; 13 nucleotides line up with TRBD2. Trimming removed 4 bases from V and 2 bases from J; junction bases left unmatched: 5. Germline assignment: CDR1 SGHRS and CDR2 YFSETQ. There are 16 residues in the CDR3.